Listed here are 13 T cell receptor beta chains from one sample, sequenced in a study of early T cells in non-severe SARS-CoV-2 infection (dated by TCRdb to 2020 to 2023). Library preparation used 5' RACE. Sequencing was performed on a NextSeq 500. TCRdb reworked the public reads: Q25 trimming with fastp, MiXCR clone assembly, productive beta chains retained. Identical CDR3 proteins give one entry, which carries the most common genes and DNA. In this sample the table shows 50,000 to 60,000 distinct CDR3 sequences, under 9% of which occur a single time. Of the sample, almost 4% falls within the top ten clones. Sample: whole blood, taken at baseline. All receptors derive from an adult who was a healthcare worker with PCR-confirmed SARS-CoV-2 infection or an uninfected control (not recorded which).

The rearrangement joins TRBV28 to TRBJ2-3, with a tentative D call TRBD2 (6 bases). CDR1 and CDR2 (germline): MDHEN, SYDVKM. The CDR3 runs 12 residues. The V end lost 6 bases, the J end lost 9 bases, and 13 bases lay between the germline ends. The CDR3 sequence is CASSQPSETQYF. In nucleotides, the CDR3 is TGTGCCAGCAGCCAACCTAGCGAAACGCAGTATTTT.

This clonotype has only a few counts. CDR3 residues: CASSREGAGNDYTF. CDR3 coding DNA: TGCGCCAGCAGCCGGGAAGGGGCGGGTAATGACTACACCTTC. This chain links TRBV5-1 with TRBJ1-2, with D tentatively TRBD1 (5 bases). This CDR3 region has 14 residues. In germline, CDR1 is SGHRS, CDR2 YFSETQ. Trimming stripped 4 bases from V and 10 bases from J, with 20 bases between.

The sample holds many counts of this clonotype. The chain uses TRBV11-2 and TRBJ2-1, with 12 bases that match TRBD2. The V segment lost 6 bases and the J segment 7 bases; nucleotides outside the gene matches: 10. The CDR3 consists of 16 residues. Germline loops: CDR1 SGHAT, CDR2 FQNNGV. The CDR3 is CASSPDRLAGVNEQFF. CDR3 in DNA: TGTGCCAGCAGTCCAGACCGACTAGCGGGGGTAAATGAGCAGTTCTTC.

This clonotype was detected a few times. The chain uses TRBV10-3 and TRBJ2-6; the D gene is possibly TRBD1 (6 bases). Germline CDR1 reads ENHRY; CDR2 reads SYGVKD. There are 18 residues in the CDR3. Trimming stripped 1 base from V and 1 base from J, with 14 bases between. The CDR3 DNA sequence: TGTGCCATCAGTGAGTTTAAGACAGGCCCTTCTGGGGCCAACGTCCTGACTTTC. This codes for CAISEFKTGPSGANVLTF.

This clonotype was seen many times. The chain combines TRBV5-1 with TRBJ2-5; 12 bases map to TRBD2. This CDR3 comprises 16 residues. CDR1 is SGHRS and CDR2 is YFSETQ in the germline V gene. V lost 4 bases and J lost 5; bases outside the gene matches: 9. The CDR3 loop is CASSPGLAGLAETQYF. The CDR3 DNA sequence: TGCGCCAGCAGCCCAGGACTAGCGGGACTAGCGGAGACCCAGTACTTC.

CDR3 sequence reads: CASSLDPSDEQFF. DNA for the CDR3: TGTGCCAGCAGCTTAGACCCCAGCGATGAGCAGTTCTTC. V is TRBV7-9 and J is TRBJ2-1; D gene unclear. Germline CDR1 SEHNR, CDR2 FQNEAQ (reference sequence). Trimming left V 1 base short and J 8 bases short, with 9 bases between. The CDR3 contains 13 residues. Full variable domain (outside the CDR3, taken from reference TRBV7-9 and TRBJ2-1): DTGVSQNPRHKITKRGQNVTFRCDPISEHNRLYWYRQTLGQGPEFLTYFQNEAQLEKSRLLSDRFSAERPKGSFSTLEIQRTEQGDSAMYLCASSLDPSDEQFFGPGTRLTVL.

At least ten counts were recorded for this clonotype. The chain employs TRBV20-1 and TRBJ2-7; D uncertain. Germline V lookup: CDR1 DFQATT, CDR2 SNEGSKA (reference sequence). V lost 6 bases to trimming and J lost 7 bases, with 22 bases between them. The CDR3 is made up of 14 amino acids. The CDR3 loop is CSAKYSSPTLEQYF. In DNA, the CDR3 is TGCAGTGCCAAATACTCCAGCCCTACGTTAGAGCAGTACTTC.

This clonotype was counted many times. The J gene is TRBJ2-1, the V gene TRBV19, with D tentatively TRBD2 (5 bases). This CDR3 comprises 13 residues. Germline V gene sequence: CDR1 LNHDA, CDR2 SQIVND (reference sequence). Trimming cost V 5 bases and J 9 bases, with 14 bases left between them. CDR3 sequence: CASSPPQRGEQFF. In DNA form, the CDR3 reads TGTGCCAGTAGTCCCCCCCAACGGGGTGAGCAGTTCTTC.

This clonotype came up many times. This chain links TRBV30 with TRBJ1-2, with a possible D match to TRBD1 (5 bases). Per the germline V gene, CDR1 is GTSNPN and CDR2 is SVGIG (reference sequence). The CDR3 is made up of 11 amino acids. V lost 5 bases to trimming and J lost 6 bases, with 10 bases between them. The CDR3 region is CAWPRGDGYTF. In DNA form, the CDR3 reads TGTGCCTGGCCTAGAGGGGATGGCTACACCTTC.

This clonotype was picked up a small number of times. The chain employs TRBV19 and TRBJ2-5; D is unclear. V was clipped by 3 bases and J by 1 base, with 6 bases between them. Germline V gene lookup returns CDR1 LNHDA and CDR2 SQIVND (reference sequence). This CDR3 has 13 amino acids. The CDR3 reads CASSISVQETQYF. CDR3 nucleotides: TGTGCCAGTAGTATCTCAGTCCAAGAGACCCAGTACTTC.

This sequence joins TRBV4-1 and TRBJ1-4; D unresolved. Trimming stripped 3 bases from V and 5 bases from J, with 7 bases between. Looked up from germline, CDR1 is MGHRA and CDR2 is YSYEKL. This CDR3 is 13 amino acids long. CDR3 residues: CASSQGINEKLFF. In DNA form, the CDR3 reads TGCGCCAGCAGCCAGGGGATAAATGAAAAACTGTTTTTT.

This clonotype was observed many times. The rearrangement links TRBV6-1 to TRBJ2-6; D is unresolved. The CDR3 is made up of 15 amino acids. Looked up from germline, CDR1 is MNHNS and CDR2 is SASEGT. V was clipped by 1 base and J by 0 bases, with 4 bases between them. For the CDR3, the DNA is TGTGCCAGCAGTGAAGGGGGCTCTGGGGCCAACGTCCTGACTTTC. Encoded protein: CASSEGGSGANVLTF.

The CDR3 loop is CSVSGQADTF. Written as DNA, the CDR3 is TGCAGCGTTTCGGGACAGGCAGACACCTTC. The chain links TRBV29-1 to TRBJ1-2, with 8 bases lining up with TRBD1. The V gene end was trimmed by 5 bases and the J gene end by 12 bases; junction bases not matched to a gene: 5. The CDR3 totals 10 residues. Germline V CDR1 and CDR2: SQVTM, ANQGSEA.